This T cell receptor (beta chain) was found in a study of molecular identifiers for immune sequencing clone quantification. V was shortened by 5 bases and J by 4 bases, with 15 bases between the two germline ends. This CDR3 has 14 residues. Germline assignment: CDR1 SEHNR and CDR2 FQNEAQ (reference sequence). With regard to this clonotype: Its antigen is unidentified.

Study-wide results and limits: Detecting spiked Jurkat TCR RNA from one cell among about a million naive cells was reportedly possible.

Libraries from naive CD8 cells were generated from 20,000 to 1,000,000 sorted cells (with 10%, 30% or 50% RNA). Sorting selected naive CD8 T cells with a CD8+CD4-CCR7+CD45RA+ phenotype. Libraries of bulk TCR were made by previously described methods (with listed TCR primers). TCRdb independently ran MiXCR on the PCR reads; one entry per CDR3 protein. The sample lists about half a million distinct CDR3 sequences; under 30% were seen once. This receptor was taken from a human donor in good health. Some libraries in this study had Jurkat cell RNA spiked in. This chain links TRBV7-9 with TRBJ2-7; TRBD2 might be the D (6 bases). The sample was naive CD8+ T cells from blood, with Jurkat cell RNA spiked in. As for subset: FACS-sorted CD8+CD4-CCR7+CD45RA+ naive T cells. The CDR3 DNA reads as TGTGCCAGCAGCCAGCCAGGCGGGGAATACGAGCAGTACTTC. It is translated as CASSQPGGEYEQYF.